Each of the 12 T cell receptor beta chains below was sequenced from the same sample in a study of blood T cell repertoires in COVID-19 (TCRdb year 2020). The library was built by means of the immunoSEQ multiplex PCR assay. TCRdb provides this immuneACCESS table in a form limited to in-frame rearrangements. Some clones are lacking; in checked studies, under half of them reflect an unresolved V gene, and why the rest are absent is not known. The sample table shows 310,000 or so clones, and approximately 86% are seen once. Jointly, the top ten make up 1% to 1.5% of the sample. What was sequenced was peripheral blood. The receptors were sampled from a man between 65 and 79 years old with acute or convalescent COVID-19.

This clone was seen only a few times. This chain connects TRBV5-6 to TRBJ2-2; 8 positions agree with TRBD1. Germline-derived CDR1 and CDR2 are SGHDT and YYEEEE. There are 16 residues in the CDR3. The V segment lost 2 bases and the J segment 5 bases; nucleotides outside the gene matches: 8. This chain's CDR3 is CASSFPTGAETGELFF. As DNA, the CDR3 is TGTGCCAGCAGCTTCCCGACAGGGGCAGAAACCGGGGAGCTGTTTTTT.

The V gene is TRBV3-1 (or the pseudogene TRBV3-2), the J gene TRBJ1-1; 10 nucleotides align to TRBD1. The CDR3 is 14 residues long. Germline values: CDR1 LGHDT, CDR2 YNNKEL (reference sequence). V shed 5 bases, J shed 7 bases, and the junction held 7 bases outside the gene matches. CDR3: CASSRLTGGLEAFF. CDR3 nucleotide sequence: TGTGCCAGCAGCAGATTGACAGGGGGCCTTGAAGCTTTCTTT.

The chain carries TRBV24-1 and TRBJ2-1; TRBD1 aligns across 9 bases. With V trimmed by 1 base and J by 1 base, 7 bases remained unmatched. CDR3 length equals 18 residues. CDR1 is KGHDR and CDR2 is SFDVKD in the germline V gene. The CDR3 coding sequence is TGTGCCACCAGTGATTTAGTGTCCGGGACAGGGTCCTACAATGAGCAGTTCTTC. Translated, it gives CATSDLVSGTGSYNEQFF.

The V call is TRBV18, the J call TRBJ2-1; a possible D gene is TRBD1 (6 bases). V lost 2 bases and J 7 bases, leaving 12 bases between the germline ends. The CDR3 extends over 14 amino acids. CDR1 and CDR2 from the germline V gene are KGHSH and LQKENI. In DNA form, the CDR3 reads TGTGCCAGCTCACCAGGATCAGGGGTGAATGAGCAGTTCTTC. Protein product: CASSPGSGVNEQFF.

The rearrangement joins TRBV6-5 to TRBJ2-3; D call uncertain. Per germline, CDR1 MNHEY and CDR2 SVGAGI. This CDR3 region has 13 residues. V dropped 7 bases and J dropped 0 bases, with 8 bases sitting between them. CDR3 bases: TGTGCCAGCACGCGGTCTAGCACAGATACGCAGTATTTT. Translation gives CASTRSSTDTQYF.

The chain employs TRBV3-1 (or the pseudogene TRBV3-2) and TRBJ1-1; no clear D. With 4 bases removed from V and 5 bases from J, the gap between germline ends came to 11 bases. The germline CDR1 and CDR2 sequences are LGHDT and YNNKEL (reference sequence). The CDR3 is made up of 13 amino acids. CDR3 sequence: CASSRAEGTEAFF. The DNA of the CDR3 is TGTGCCAGCAGCCGCGCCGAGGGTACTGAAGCTTTCTTT.

J is TRBJ2-5 and V is TRBV5-1; 11 nucleotides align to TRBD1. The CDR3 spans 15 residues. V shed 4 bases and J 5 bases; nucleotides not matched to a gene: 7. Germline CDR1 reads SGHRS; CDR2 reads YFSETQ. CDR3 sequence (DNA): TGCGCCAGCAGCCTAGGGACAGGGGGATGGGAGACCCAGTACTTC. Translating gives CASSLGTGGWETQYF.

The chain couples TRBV19 to TRBJ1-2; weak D call: TRBD1 (5 bases). In germline, CDR1 is LNHDA, CDR2 SQIVND (reference sequence). V lost 3 bases, J lost 8 bases, and 16 bases lay in between. The CDR3 is made up of 14 amino acids. Here the CDR3 reads CASSIPGMRSGYTF. The DNA of the CDR3 is TGTGCCAGTAGTATCCCAGGGATGAGATCGGGCTACACCTTC. The whole variable domain, filled in from reference TRBV19 and TRBJ1-2, reads DGGITQSPKYLFRKEGQNVTLSCEQNLNHDAMYWYRQDPGQGLRLIYYSQIVNDFQKGDIAEGYSVSREKKESFPLTVTSAQKNPTAFYLCASSIPGMRSGYTFGSGTRLTVV.

The chain uses TRBV6-7 and TRBJ1-3; D is perhaps TRBD1 (6 bases). TRBV6-7 is given ORF status, its function remaining uncertain. Trimming took 8 bases from V and 2 from J, leaving 37 bases between them. This CDR3 has 22 residues. CDR3 residues: CASRQVGGKYRYRVGPGNTIYF. The CDR3, as DNA: TGTGCCAGCCGTCAGGTGGGGGGGAAATACCGTTACAGGGTGGGCCCTGGAAACACCATATATTTT.

The V gene is TRBV5-1, the J gene TRBJ2-1; TRBD2 matches 7 bases. Trimming at V came to 0 bases and at J to 3 bases, leaving 6 bases not matched to a gene. The CDR3 runs 16 residues. From germline, CDR1 is SGHRS and CDR2 YFSETQ. The CDR3: CASSLGASGNYNEQFF. Here the CDR3 DNA reads TGCGCCAGCAGCTTGGGTGCTAGCGGCAACTACAATGAGCAGTTCTTC.

The rearrangement links TRBV7-2 to TRBJ1-5; D unclear. The CDR3 covers 14 residues. With 0 bases removed from V and 4 bases from J, the gap between germline ends came to 7 bases. Germline V CDR1 and CDR2: SGHTA, FQGNSA. The CDR3 DNA reads as TGTGCCAGCAGCTTAGCGGCGGGGAATCAGCCCCAGCATTTT. It is translated as CASSLAAGNQPQHF.

The chain couples TRBV4-3 to TRBJ1-4; 9 nucleotides agree with TRBD1. Germline CDR1 LGHNA, CDR2 YSLEER. The CDR3 loop spans 14 amino acids. V dropped 4 bases and J dropped 7; count of bases not matched to a gene: 4. CDR3 residues: CASSPGQGREKLFF. In DNA, the CDR3 is TGCGCCAGCAGCCCAGGACAGGGGCGTGAAAAACTGTTTTTT.